Listed below are T cell receptor beta chains from one sample, sequenced in a study of early T cells in non-severe SARS-CoV-2 infection. TCRdb re-called the 5' RACE reads with MiXCR, one entry per CDR3 protein. The sample carries 98,000 or so distinct CDR3 sequences, approximately 12% recorded once. Sequences were derived from whole blood, sampled at baseline. The receptors were gathered from an adult who was a healthcare worker with PCR-confirmed SARS-CoV-2 infection or an uninfected control (not recorded which). CDR3s include the opening cysteine and the closing phenylalanine or tryptophan. Each record gives: CDR3 length, clone size, V gene, J gene, CDR3 protein. A clone size is listed for some rows: how often the clone was seen (once, few, many), or a class if it is expanded.

length: 12
size: few
V: TRBV20-1
J: TRBJ1-5
CDR3: CSARKPNQPQHF

length: 11
size: many
V: TRBV7-2
J: TRBJ1-1
CDR3: CASSPLVGAFF

length: 15
size: .
V: TRBV9
J: TRBJ2-5
CDR3: CASSPVGTYQETQYF

length: 14
size: few
V: TRBV18
J: TRBJ2-7
CDR3: CASSPGTGSYEQYF

length: 15
size: few
V: TRBV20-1
J: TRBJ2-1
CDR3: CSARDRVADYNEQFF

length: 13
size: .
V: TRBV20-1
J: TRBJ2-5
CDR3: CSATRDSQETQYF

length: 15
size: few
V: TRBV28
J: TRBJ2-2
CDR3: CASSIPGGVTGELFF

length: 15
size: many
V: TRBV24-1
J: TRBJ2-7
CDR3: CATSDPGQETYEQYF

length: 13
size: few
V: TRBV11-1
J: TRBJ1-1
CDR3: CASSADRGYVAFF

length: 17
size: .
V: TRBV7-2
J: TRBJ2-7
CDR3: CASSLRRDSFSSYEQYF

length: 16
size: few
V: TRBV11-2
J: TRBJ2-5
CDR3: CASSSGLAPAQETQYF

length: 12
size: few
V: TRBV5-1
J: TRBJ1-1
CDR3: CASSLANTEAFF

length: 11
size: many
V: TRBV19
J: TRBJ2-7
CDR3: CASSIGQEQYF

length: 12
size: .
V: TRBV20-1
J: TRBJ2-7
CDR3: CSAEPDSYEQYF

length: 16
size: few
V: TRBV18
J: TRBJ1-3
CDR3: CASSPLLGTSGNTIYF

length: 15
size: many
V: TRBV27
J: TRBJ1-4
CDR3: CASSFGQGGNEKLFF

length: 15
size: few
V: TRBV28
J: TRBJ1-4
CDR3: CASSFGGITNEKLFF

length: 14
size: few
V: TRBV24-1
J: TRBJ1-5
CDR3: CATSDVYSNQPQHF

length: 17
size: few
V: TRBV19
J: TRBJ1-3
CDR3: CASSIDLTESSGNTIYF

length: 16
size: .
V: TRBV24-1
J: TRBJ2-7
CDR3: CAISDAGTGGPREQYF

length: 14
size: .
V: TRBV29-1
J: TRBJ2-1
CDR3: CSAHGTGSYNEQFF

length: 19
size: .
V: TRBV30
J: TRBJ2-2
CDR3: CAWSVRTKTSGTNTGELFF

length: 14
size: .
V: TRBV20-1
J: TRBJ1-2
CDR3: CSEQDMRGYYGYTF

length: 16
size: .
V: TRBV25-1
J: TRBJ1-4
CDR3: CASSGFTGQDLGKLFF

length: 18
size: few
V: TRBV7-2
J: TRBJ2-4
CDR3: CASSLIGGAILAKNIQYF

length: 13
size: .
V: TRBV5-1
J: TRBJ1-4
CDR3: CASSRGWKEKLFF

length: 16
size: .
V: TRBV7-9
J: TRBJ1-6
CDR3: CANSLPGGGYNSPLHF

length: 14
size: .
V: TRBV3-1
J: TRBJ2-1
CDR3: CASSRTGLYNEQFF

length: 16
size: .
V: TRBV5-6
J: TRBJ1-6
CDR3: CASSLTGGAYNSPLHF

length: 13
size: many
V: TRBV7-6
J: TRBJ1-5
CDR3: CASSLRDNQPQHF

length: 15
size: once
V: TRBV7-6
J: TRBJ1-6
CDR3: CASSSAEQLNSPLHF

length: 14
size: .
V: TRBV18
J: TRBJ1-1
CDR3: CASSPPQGKSEAFF

length: 15
size: many
V: TRBV12-3/TRBV12-4
J: TRBJ1-6
CDR3: CASSLGGSGRSPLHF

length: 13
size: .
V: TRBV10-3
J: TRBJ1-2
CDR3: CAISVSTDYGYTF

length: 14
size: many
V: TRBV11-2
J: TRBJ2-7
CDR3: CASSKLPGAYEQYF

length: 14
size: .
V: TRBV12-5
J: TRBJ2-1
CDR3: CASGLVWSTDEQFF

length: 14
size: few
V: TRBV12-3/TRBV12-4
J: TRBJ2-2
CDR3: CASLRDRNTGELFF

length: 14
size: few
V: TRBV20-1
J: TRBJ2-3
CDR3: CSASKDHLTDTQYF